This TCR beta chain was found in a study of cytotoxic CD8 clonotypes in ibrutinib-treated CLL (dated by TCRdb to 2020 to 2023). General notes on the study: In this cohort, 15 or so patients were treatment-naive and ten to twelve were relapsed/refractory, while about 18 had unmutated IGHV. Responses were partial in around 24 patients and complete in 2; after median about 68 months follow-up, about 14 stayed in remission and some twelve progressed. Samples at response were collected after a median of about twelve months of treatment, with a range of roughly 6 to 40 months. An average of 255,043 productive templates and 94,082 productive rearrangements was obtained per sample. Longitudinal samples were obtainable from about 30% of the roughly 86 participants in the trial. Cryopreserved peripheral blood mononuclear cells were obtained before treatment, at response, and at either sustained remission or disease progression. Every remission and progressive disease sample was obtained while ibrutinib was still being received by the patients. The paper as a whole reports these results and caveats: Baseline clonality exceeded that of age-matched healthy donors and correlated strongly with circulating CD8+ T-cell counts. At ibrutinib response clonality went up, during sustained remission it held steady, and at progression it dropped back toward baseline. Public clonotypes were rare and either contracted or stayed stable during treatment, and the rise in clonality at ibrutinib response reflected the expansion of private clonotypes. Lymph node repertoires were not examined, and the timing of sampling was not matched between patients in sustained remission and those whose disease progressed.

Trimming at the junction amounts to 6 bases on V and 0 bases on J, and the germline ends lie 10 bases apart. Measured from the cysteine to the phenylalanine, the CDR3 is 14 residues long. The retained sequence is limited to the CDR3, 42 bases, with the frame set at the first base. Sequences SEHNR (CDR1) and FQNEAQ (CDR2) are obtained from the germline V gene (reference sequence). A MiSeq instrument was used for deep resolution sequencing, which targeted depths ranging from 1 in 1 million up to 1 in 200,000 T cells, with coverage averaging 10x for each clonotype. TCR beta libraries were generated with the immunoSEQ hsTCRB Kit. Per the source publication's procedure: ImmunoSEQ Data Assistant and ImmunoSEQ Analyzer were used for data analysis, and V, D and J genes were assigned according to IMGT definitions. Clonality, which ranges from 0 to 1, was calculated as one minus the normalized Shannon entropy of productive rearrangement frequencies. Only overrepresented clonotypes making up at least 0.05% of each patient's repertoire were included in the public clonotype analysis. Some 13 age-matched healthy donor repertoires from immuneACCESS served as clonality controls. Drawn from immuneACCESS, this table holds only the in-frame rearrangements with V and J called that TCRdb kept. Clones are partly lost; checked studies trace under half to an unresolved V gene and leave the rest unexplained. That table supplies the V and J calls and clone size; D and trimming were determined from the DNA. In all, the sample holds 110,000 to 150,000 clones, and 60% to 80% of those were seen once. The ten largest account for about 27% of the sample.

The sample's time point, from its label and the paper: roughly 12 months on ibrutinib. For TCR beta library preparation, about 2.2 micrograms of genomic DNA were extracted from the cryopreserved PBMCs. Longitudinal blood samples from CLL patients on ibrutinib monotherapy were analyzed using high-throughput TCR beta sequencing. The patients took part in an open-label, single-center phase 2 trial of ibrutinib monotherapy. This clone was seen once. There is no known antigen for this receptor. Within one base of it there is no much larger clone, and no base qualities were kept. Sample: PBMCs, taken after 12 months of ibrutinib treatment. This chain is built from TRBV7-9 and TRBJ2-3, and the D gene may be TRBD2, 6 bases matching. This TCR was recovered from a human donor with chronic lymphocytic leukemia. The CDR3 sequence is CASSYSGSTDTQYF. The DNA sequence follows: TGTGCCAGCAGTTACAGCGGGAGCACAGATACGCAGTATTTT.